The present TCR beta chain was sequenced within a study of blood T cell repertoires in COVID-19. Study background: Donors in the United States, Italy and Spain gave samples during acute or convalescent COVID-19. In each case, the material was cDNA or gDNA derived from T cells, B-cell-depleted T cells, or PBMCs.

Germline V lookup: CDR1 LNHNV, CDR2 YYDKDF (reference sequence). Trimming removed 6 bases from V and 0 bases from J, with 12 bases in between. This CDR3 comprises 14 residues. Methods used by the authors: Nucleated cell number was recorded as an estimate derived from reference gene primer amplification. Profiled with immunoSEQ multiplex PCR; TCRdb holds only in-frame clones, not every one. V and J calls plus clone size are reproduced from that table; the DNA served to infer D and trimming. There are about 260,000 clones in the sample; approximately 82% occur only once, and under 5.5% lies in the top ten.

The source is a man aged 55 to 69 who had recovered from COVID-19. The sample taken for sequencing was peripheral blood. The rearrangement uses TRBV15 and TRBJ2-7, with a weak D call TRBD2 (6 bases). For the CDR3, the DNA is TGTGCCACCAGTTCACGCGGGACCTCCTACGAGCAGTACTTC. It translates to CATSSRGTSYEQYF.